One sample yielded the 31 T cell receptor beta chains listed below, sequenced in a study of blood T cell repertoires in COVID-19. The repertoire was sequenced with immunoSEQ multiplex PCR; TCRdb's copy has only in-frame clones and lacks some. Of about 87,000 clones detected, roughly 88% appear once; the ten largest clones hold roughly 10%. The sequenced sample was peripheral blood. The receptors shown here come from an elderly man with acute or convalescent COVID-19.

The rearrangement joins TRBV5-5 to TRBJ2-3, with D perhaps TRBD2 (6 bases). This CDR3 comprises 16 residues. Germline V gives CDR1 SGHKS, CDR2 YYEKEE (reference sequence). Trimming removed 0 bases from V and 4 bases from J, with 15 bases in between. The CDR3 spells CASSLEPMGGADTQYF. The DNA of the CDR3 is TGTGCCAGCAGCTTGGAACCGATGGGCGGGGCAGATACGCAGTATTTT.

The chain employs TRBV18 and TRBJ1-2; perhaps TRBD1 as D (5 bases). V lost 3 bases to trimming and J lost 3 bases, with 17 bases between them. The CDR3 totals 16 residues. Germline CDR1 reads KGHSH; CDR2 reads LQKENI. This chain's CDR3 is CASSPGIQASDYGYTF. The CDR3 bases are TGTGCCAGCTCACCTGGGATACAGGCCTCGGACTATGGCTACACCTTC. The full variable domain, rest sourced from reference TRBV18 and TRBJ1-2, is NAGVMQNPRHLVRRRGQEARLRCSPMKGHSHVYWYRQLPEEGLKFMVYLQKENIIDESGMPKERFSAEFPKEGPSILRIQQVVRGDSAAYFCASSPGIQASDYGYTFGSGTRLTVV.

V and J are TRBV2 and TRBJ1-5; 7 bases map to TRBD1. V was clipped by 4 bases and J by 4 bases; unmatched bases: 7. Per the germline V gene, CDR1 is SNHLY and CDR2 is FYNNEI. CDR3 length equals 15 residues. Written as DNA, the CDR3 is TGTGCCAGCAGTGGCCGGGACAGCTGGAATCAGCCCCAGCATTTT. It is translated as CASSGRDSWNQPQHF.

The chain carries TRBV28 and TRBJ1-1; D perhaps matches TRBD1 (6 bases). The CDR3 length is 13 residues. CDR1 is MDHEN and CDR2 is SYDVKM in the germline V gene. The V end lost 4 bases, the J end lost 9 bases, and 15 bases lay between the germline ends. CDR3 residues: CASSSSGGRQAFF. Written as DNA, the CDR3 is TGTGCCAGCAGTTCCTCCGGGGGGCGTCAAGCTTTCTTT.

This chain links TRBV19 with TRBJ1-6, with 9 bases identical to TRBD1. V dropped 5 bases and J dropped 5; count of bases not matched to a gene: 7. CDR1 is LNHDA, CDR2 SQIVND, per germline (reference sequence). This CDR3 has 16 amino acids. The CDR3 DNA sequence: TGTGCCAGTAGTTCCATTGGACAGGGGAATAATTCACCCCTCCACTTT. Protein sequence: CASSSIGQGNNSPLHF.

V gene TRBV6-5 combines with J gene TRBJ1-2; possibly TRBD1 for D (5 bases). Germline CDR1 reads MNHEY; CDR2 reads SVGAGI. The CDR3 is 11 residues long. V was cut by 10 bases and J by 2 bases, with 8 bases left in between. CDR3 coding DNA: TGTGCCACCACAGGCAACTATGGCTACACCTTC. Protein: CATTGNYGYTF.

The chain is built from TRBV10-1 and TRBJ2-3, with TRBD1 as a possible D gene (5 bases). The CDR3 is 15 residues long. The germline gives CDR1 WNHNN, CDR2 SYGVQD (reference sequence). Trimming removed 0 bases from V and 3 bases from J, with 10 bases in between. CDR3 DNA sequence: TGCGCCAGCAGTGAGTCGGGGCCCAGAACAGATACGCAGTATTTT. Protein product: CASSESGPRTDTQYF.

This chain uses TRBV12-3 or TRBV12-4 with TRBJ2-3, with a possible D match to TRBD2 (5 bases). V dropped 6 bases and J dropped 5 bases, with 12 bases sitting between them. This CDR3 is built from 13 residues. The CDR3 sequence: CASRHPGGDTQYF. The CDR3 bases are TGTGCCAGCAGACACCCCGGAGGAGATACGCAGTATTTT.

The chain joins TRBV5-4 to TRBJ2-3; 12 positions agree with TRBD2. This CDR3 comprises 16 residues. Trimming at V came to 4 bases and at J to 0 bases, leaving 3 bases not matched to a gene. Germline V lookup: CDR1 SGHNT, CDR2 YYREEE (reference sequence). The CDR3 loop is CASSETSGGSTDTQYF. CDR3 coding DNA: TGTGCCAGCAGCGAGACTAGCGGGGGTAGCACAGATACGCAGTATTTT.

The chain is built from TRBV12-3 or TRBV12-4 and TRBJ1-5; no reliable D call. V lost 4 bases and J 2 bases, leaving 6 bases between the germline ends. This CDR3 is 13 amino acids long. CDR3 protein: CASSYSGNQPQHF. The CDR3 nucleotides read TGTGCCAGCAGTTATTCTGGCAATCAGCCCCAGCATTTT.

The V and J genes are TRBV19 and TRBJ2-1; 11 bases fit TRBD1. This CDR3 has 15 residues. CDR1 LNHDA and CDR2 SQIVND come from the germline V gene (reference sequence). The junction had 10 bases not matched to a gene; V was cut back by 5 bases and J by 10 bases. For the CDR3, the DNA is TGTGCCAGTAGTCCAGGACAGGGGGCTATCGGGGAGCAGTTCTTC. Protein product: CASSPGQGAIGEQFF.

V and J are TRBV9 and TRBJ2-1; TRBD2 matches at 10 bases. V was pared by 2 bases and J by 2 bases, with 1 base of the junction left unmatched. Germline lookup yields CDR1 SGDLS and CDR2 YYNGEE. The CDR3 is made up of 15 amino acids. The CDR3 loop reads CASSVTSGPYNEQFF. CDR3 nucleotides: TGTGCCAGCAGCGTGACTAGCGGGCCCTACAATGAGCAGTTCTTC.

V is TRBV6-1 and J is TRBJ1-2; maybe TRBD1 (6 bases). Germline CDR1 reads MNHNS; CDR2 reads SASEGT. The CDR3 has 16 residues. Trimming took 0 bases from V and 4 from J, leaving 15 bases between them. As DNA, the CDR3 is TGTGCCAGCAGTGAAGCCGGCAGGGGATCCTTCTATGGCTACACCTTC. It specifies CASSEAGRGSFYGYTF.

A single count supports this clone. The V gene is TRBV11-2, the J gene TRBJ2-4; D is undetermined. The V gene's germline CDR1 is SGHAT and CDR2 FQNNGV. The CDR3 covers 18 residues. V lost 1 base to trimming and J lost 0 bases, with 16 bases between them. The CDR3 spells CASSLALPELLAKNIQYF. The CDR3 nucleotides read TGTGCCAGCAGCTTAGCGCTCCCGGAGTTACTAGCCAAAAACATTCAGTACTTC.

The genes are TRBV5-6 and TRBJ2-3, with TRBD2 matching 14 bases. CDR1 is SGHDT, CDR2 YYEEEE, per germline. J lost 0 bases, V lost 0 bases, and 6 bases had no gene match. CDR3 size: 19 residues. CDR3 sequence: CASSLVGLAGEGSTDTQYF. The CDR3 bases are TGTGCCAGCAGCTTGGTGGGACTAGCGGGAGAGGGTAGCACAGATACGCAGTATTTT.

The chain carries TRBV29-1 and TRBJ2-7; a weak D match, TRBD1 (5 bases). V lost 3 bases and J lost 7, with 19 bases in between. Per germline, CDR1 SQVTM and CDR2 ANQGSEA. The CDR3 totals 14 residues. Here the CDR3 reads CSVDSAGSVREQYF. The CDR3 coding sequence is TGCAGCGTTGACTCGGCAGGGTCGGTGCGGGAGCAGTACTTC.

This clone occurred a few times. J is TRBJ2-3 and V is TRBV9; tentatively, D is TRBD1 (5 bases). This CDR3 comprises 14 residues. Trimming shortened V by 6 bases and J by 4 bases, and 15 bases separated the two germline ends. CDR1 and CDR2 (germline): SGDLS, YYNGEE. The CDR3 sequence: CASTVGRGSDTQYF. The DNA of the CDR3 is TGTGCCAGCACCGTCGGAAGGGGATCAGATACGCAGTATTTT.

V is TRBV5-1 and J is TRBJ1-2; D not resolved. Trimming removed 0 bases from V and 2 bases from J, with 8 bases in between. The germline gives CDR1 SGHRS, CDR2 YFSETQ. There are 14 residues in the CDR3. CDR3 in DNA: TGCGCCAGCAGCTTGGTGGGCAGAAACTATGGCTACACCTTC. Its protein product is CASSLVGRNYGYTF.

CDR3 bases: TGTGCCAGCAGGGGCCGCGGGGAGGGGTATGGCTACACCTTC. It yields the protein CASRGRGEGYGYTF. The chain uses TRBV5-4 and TRBJ1-2; perhaps TRBD1 as D (5 bases). The CDR3 has 14 residues. Germline V gives CDR1 SGHNT, CDR2 YYREEE (reference sequence). V lost 5 bases and J lost 5, with 16 bases in between.

This chain uses TRBV2 with TRBJ1-3; 9 bases line up with TRBD1. Germline trimming cut 6 bases from V and 0 bases from J; bases unmatched to any gene: 0. Germline V gene data show CDR1 as SNHLY and CDR2 as FYNNEI. This CDR3 is 14 amino acids long. CDR3 sequence (DNA): TGTGCCAGCAGGACAGGGGGCTCTGGAAACACCATATATTTT. Amino acids: CASRTGGSGNTIYF.

This clone came up a few times. The V gene is TRBV5-1, the J gene TRBJ1-2; tentatively, D is TRBD1 (6 bases). V was cut by 0 bases and J by 4 bases, with 19 bases left in between. Germline V gene sequence: CDR1 SGHRS, CDR2 YFSETQ. The CDR3 extends over 17 amino acids. The CDR3 protein is CASSLGGPAGVVYGYTF. CDR3 sequence (DNA): TGCGCCAGCAGCTTGGGGGGGCCAGCAGGCGTCGTCTATGGCTACACCTTC.

V gene TRBV3-1 (or the pseudogene TRBV3-2) combines with J gene TRBJ1-1; tentatively, D is TRBD1 (5 bases). The CDR3 is 13 residues long. Trimming cost V 1 base and J 3 bases, with 6 bases left between them. Per germline, CDR1 LGHDT and CDR2 YNNKEL (reference sequence). The CDR3 region is CASSQGRDTEAFF. DNA of the CDR3: TGTGCCAGCAGCCAAGGCAGGGACACTGAAGCTTTCTTT.

This clone was seen once. V usage is TRBV13 and J usage is TRBJ1-6; 7 bases agree with TRBD1. Trimming at V came to 4 bases and at J to 0 bases, leaving 3 bases not matched to a gene. The CDR3 covers 16 residues. The germline CDR1 and CDR2 sequences are PRHDT and FYEKMQ (reference sequence). CDR3 sequence reads: CASSSGGLSYNSPLHF. CDR3 in DNA: TGTGCCAGCAGCTCAGGGGGGCTCTCCTATAATTCACCCCTCCACTTT. Full variable domain (missing parts from reference TRBV13 and TRBJ1-6): AAGVIQSPRHLIKEKRETATLKCYPIPRHDTVYWYQQGPGQDPQFLISFYEKMQSDKGSIPDRFSAQQFSDYHSELNMSSLELGDSALYFCASSSGGLSYNSPLHFGNGTRLTVT.

J is TRBJ2-5 and V is TRBV3-1 (or the pseudogene TRBV3-2); 7 nucleotides match TRBD2. V lost 4 bases and J lost 5; bases outside the gene matches: 4. The CDR3 covers 13 residues. The V gene's germline CDR1 is LGHDT and CDR2 YNNKEL (reference sequence). The CDR3 is CASSPGTIETQYF. The DNA for the CDR3 is TGTGCCAGCAGCCCCGGGACTATTGAGACCCAGTACTTC.

The chain couples TRBV2 to TRBJ1-2; perhaps TRBD1 as D (5 bases). V shed 7 bases and J shed 4 bases, with 13 bases lying between them. The CDR3 is 13 amino acids. CDR1 and CDR2 from the germline V gene are SNHLY and FYNNEI. Here the CDR3 DNA reads TGTGCCAGCACCGTCAGGGCCCCCTATGGCTACACCTTC. Translated, it gives CASTVRAPYGYTF.

V and J are TRBV7-9 and TRBJ1-4; a weak D match, TRBD1 (5 bases). Trimming stripped 3 bases from V and 6 bases from J, with 14 bases between. The CDR3 runs to 15 residues. The germline V gene encodes CDR1 SEHNR and CDR2 FQNEAQ (reference sequence). The DNA of the CDR3 is TGTGCCAGCAGCTTCGATCGTGGCAGGGATGAAAAACTGTTTTTT. As protein: CASSFDRGRDEKLFF.

The rearrangement joins TRBV7-9 to TRBJ2-7; D is unresolved. With 0 bases removed from V and 2 bases from J, the gap between germline ends came to 5 bases. CDR1 is SEHNR and CDR2 is FQNEAQ in the germline V gene (reference sequence). The CDR3 covers 13 residues. CDR3 sequence (DNA): TGTGCCAGCAGCTTAGCCCCCACCTACGAGCAGTACTTC. This translates into CASSLAPTYEQYF.

This chain joins TRBV12-5 and TRBJ2-7; TRBD1 matches 9 bases. V shed 3 bases and J 4 bases; nucleotides not matched to a gene: 1. This CDR3 spans 13 amino acids. Germline V gene data show CDR1 as LGHNT and CDR2 as FRNRAP. DNA of the CDR3: TGTGCTAGTGGTTTCGACAGGGGGTACGAGCAGTACTTC. Translating gives CASGFDRGYEQYF. Full variable domain (outside the CDR3, taken from reference TRBV12-5 and TRBJ2-7): DARVTQTPRHKVTEMGQEVTMRCQPILGHNTVFWYRQTMMQGLELLAYFRNRAPLDDSGMPKDRFSAEMPDATLATLKIQPSEPRDSAVYFCASGFDRGYEQYFGPGTRLTVT.

Only one count was recorded for this clone. The chain combines TRBV6-6 with TRBJ1-2; D gene unclear. Germline CDR1 MNHNY, CDR2 SVGAGI (reference sequence). V dropped 8 bases and J dropped 4 bases, with 8 bases sitting between them. The CDR3 is made up of 11 amino acids. The CDR3 reads CASGRVYGYTF. In DNA, the CDR3 is TGTGCCAGCGGGCGGGTCTATGGCTACACCTTC.

CDR3 protein: CASSPVGTGANYGYTF. The CDR3 bases are TGTGCCAGCAGCCCCGTCGGGACAGGGGCTAACTATGGCTACACCTTC. The chain employs TRBV5-6 and TRBJ1-2; 10 bases align to TRBD1. J lost 0 bases, V lost 4 bases, and 6 bases had no gene match. There are 16 residues in the CDR3. Germline lookup yields CDR1 SGHDT and CDR2 YYEEEE.

V is TRBV18 and J is TRBJ1-3; D is unresolved. V gave up 3 bases and J gave up 0 bases, with 12 bases separating them. The germline CDR1 and CDR2 sequences are KGHSH and LQKENI. CDR3 length equals 16 residues. The CDR3 DNA sequence: TGTGCCAGCTCACCCCAAGGCGGATCCTCTGGAAACACCATATATTTT. Encoded protein: CASSPQGGSSGNTIYF. Looking up the rest from reference TRBV18 and TRBJ1-3 gives the full variable domain: NAGVMQNPRHLVRRRGQEARLRCSPMKGHSHVYWYRQLPEEGLKFMVYLQKENIIDESGMPKERFSAEFPKEGPSILRIQQVVRGDSAAYFCASSPQGGSSGNTIYFGEGSWLTVV.